A single sample is the source of the 28 T cell receptor beta chains below, sequenced in a study of graft-versus-host responses after intestinal transplantation (dated by TCRdb to about 2021). Receptor amplification or capture employed the immunoSEQ multiplex PCR assay. The clones in this table, taken by TCRdb from immuneACCESS, are in-frame only. Not every clone is retained; where verified, under half of the shortfall comes from an unresolved V gene, and the cause of the rest is unknown. This sample is represented by under 20,000 clones; around 33% of them were singletons. Of the sample, 1.5% to 2.5% falls within the top ten clones. The meaning of the sample's time point label: cells obtained before transplantation from donor or recipient. This material consisted of alloreactive CD4+ T cells from a mixed lymphocyte reaction culture, taken before transplantation. The cell subset or site label, read with the paper, signifies: CFSE-low proliferating T cells sorted from approximately six-day pre-transplant mixed lymphocyte reaction (GvH or HvG direction). The receptors come from a human patient who was an organ donor for intestinal transplantation.

This sequence joins TRBV5-1 and TRBJ2-5, with 13 bases lining up with TRBD2. Germline trimming cut 2 bases from V and 3 bases from J; bases unmatched to any gene: 4. The germline gives CDR1 SGHRS, CDR2 YFSETQ. This CDR3 contains 16 residues. The CDR3 DNA reads as TGCGCCAGCAGCTTACCGGGACTAGCGGGAAAAGAGACCCAGTACTTC. Protein: CASSLPGLAGKETQYF.

The V call is TRBV4-1, the J call TRBJ2-1; no reliable D call. Germline CDR1 is MGHRA and CDR2 is YSYEKL. The CDR3 is 15 residues long. Trimming took 1 base from V and 0 from J, leaving 7 bases between them. The DNA for the CDR3 is TGCGCCAGCAGCCAAGTATACAGCTCCTACAATGAGCAGTTCTTC. It specifies CASSQVYSSYNEQFF.

This clone is labeled medium-sized. CDR3 DNA: TGCGCCACCGGGAGGACAGGGTCTAGCGTCGCCGAGACCCAGTACTTC. Translated: CATGRTGSSVAETQYF. This sequence joins TRBV5-1 and TRBJ2-5, with D possibly matching TRBD1 (8 bases). CDR3 size: 16 residues. The germline V and J ends were trimmed by 9 bases and 5 bases, with 26 bases remaining between them. Germline V gene sequence: CDR1 SGHRS, CDR2 YFSETQ. Full variable domain (rest looked up from reference TRBV5-1 and TRBJ2-5): KAGVTQTPRYLIKTRGQQVTLSCSPISGHRSVSWYQQTPGQGLQFLFEYFSETQRNKGNFPGRFSGRQFSNSRSEMNVSTLELGDSALYLCATGRTGSSVAETQYFGPGTRLLVL.

This chain connects TRBV12-5 to TRBJ2-7; TRBD1 is a possible D gene (6 bases). Trimming removed 0 bases from V and 2 bases from J, with 20 bases in between. This CDR3 spans 18 amino acids. Per germline, CDR1 LGHNT and CDR2 FRNRAP. The CDR3 loop reads CASGLVLGAGRTPYEQYF. The CDR3 nucleotides read TGTGCTAGTGGTTTGGTACTGGGGGCCGGGCGTACCCCCTACGAGCAGTACTTC.

This clone turned up a few times. The rearrangement uses TRBV28 and TRBJ2-1; TRBD2 matches at 10 bases. This CDR3 contains 16 residues. V shed 5 bases and J 4 bases; nucleotides not matched to a gene: 8. The germline V gene has CDR1 MDHEN and CDR2 SYDVKM. CDR3 nucleotides: TGTGCCAGCAGTACCCTAGCGGGAGTGCGGTACAATGAGCAGTTCTTC. Its protein is CASSTLAGVRYNEQFF.

The chain links TRBV6-6 to TRBJ2-5; D uncertain. Germline V CDR1 and CDR2: MNHNY, SVGAGI (reference sequence). The CDR3 contains 13 residues. V lost 2 bases and J lost 4, with 8 bases in between. The chain's CDR3 is CASSYGVVETQYF. The CDR3 DNA reads TGTGCCAGCAGTTACGGGGTAGTAGAGACCCAGTACTTC.

This chain joins TRBV5-4 and TRBJ2-1, with 8 bases matching TRBD1. The CDR3 extends over 15 amino acids. CDR1 and CDR2 from the germline V gene are SGHNT and YYREEE (reference sequence). J was trimmed by 4 bases and V by 4 bases; bases with no gene match: 7. The CDR3 nucleotides read TGTGCCAGCAGCGCCGGACAGGGCCTATACAATGAGCAGTTCTTC. Its translation: CASSAGQGLYNEQFF.

The genes are TRBV10-3 and TRBJ2-3; 8 nucleotides line up with TRBD2. Looked up from germline, CDR1 is ENHRY and CDR2 is SYGVKD. Germline trimming cut 6 bases from V and 6 bases from J; bases unmatched to any gene: 8. This CDR3 contains 14 residues. CDR3 sequence reads: CAIRTSEIGDTQYF. The DNA for the CDR3 is TGTGCCATCAGGACTAGCGAGATAGGGGATACGCAGTATTTT.

The rearrangement links TRBV6-1 to TRBJ1-2; 8 bases line up with TRBD1. V shed 5 bases, J shed 7 bases, and the junction held 9 bases outside the gene matches. The V gene's germline CDR1 is MNHNS and CDR2 SASEGT. The CDR3 loop spans 14 amino acids. The CDR3 loop reads CASSQQDRGGGYTF. The CDR3 nucleotides read TGTGCCAGCAGTCAACAAGACAGGGGAGGTGGCTACACCTTC.

This clone showed up just once. This sequence joins TRBV4-1 and TRBJ2-3; maybe TRBD1 (7 bases). Germline CDR1 is MGHRA and CDR2 is YSYEKL. The V gene lost 0 bases and the J gene lost 0 bases, with 19 bases spanning the gap. This CDR3 region has 19 residues. The DNA for the CDR3 is TGCGCCAGCAGCCAAGATCGGGGGACAGCCATCCTCAGCACAGATACGCAGTATTTT. Translated: CASSQDRGTAILSTDTQYF.

The chain links TRBV7-6 to TRBJ2-7, with D hard to call. The CDR3 sequence is 11 residues long. V was cut by 4 bases and J by 3 bases, with 4 bases left in between. The germline gives CDR1 SGHVS, CDR2 FNYEAQ. CDR3 in amino acids: CASSSRYEQYF. The CDR3 DNA follows: TGTGCCAGCAGCTCACGCTACGAGCAGTACTTC.

The CDR3 DNA sequence: TGTGCCAGTGGGCGCTCCTACAATGAGCAGTTCTTC. It codes for CASGRSYNEQFF. The chain recombines TRBV18 with TRBJ2-1; D uncertain. Germline assignment: CDR1 KGHSH and CDR2 LQKENI. V was trimmed by 9 bases and J by 0 bases, leaving 6 bases between them. The CDR3 has 12 residues.

The chain recombines TRBV5-1 with TRBJ2-3, with D perhaps given as TRBD1 or TRBD2 (6 bases each). In germline, CDR1 is SGHRS, CDR2 YFSETQ. CDR3 length: 15 residues. The germline V and J ends were trimmed by 4 bases and 0 bases, with 12 bases remaining between them. The DNA for the CDR3 is TGCGCCAGCAGCCCCTGGGGGGCTAGCACAGATACGCAGTATTTT. It codes for CASSPWGASTDTQYF.

V usage is TRBV7-7 and J usage is TRBJ2-5; 7 nucleotides match TRBD2. The CDR3 spans 14 residues. V lost 8 bases and J lost 4; bases outside the gene matches: 10. CDR1 is SSHAT, CDR2 FNYEAQ, per germline (reference sequence). The CDR3 spells CASALAGVAETQYF. In DNA, the CDR3 is TGTGCCAGCGCTCTGGCGGGAGTTGCAGAGACCCAGTACTTC.

This clone came up once. The CDR3: CASSPLDSGNTIYF. The DNA of the CDR3 is TGTGCCAGCAGTCCCCTCGACTCTGGAAACACCATATATTTT. This chain connects TRBV6-5 to TRBJ1-3; D is undetermined. There are 14 residues in the CDR3. Germline loops: CDR1 MNHEY, CDR2 SVGAGI. V lost 5 bases to trimming and J lost 0 bases, with 8 bases between them.

The V and J genes are TRBV18 and TRBJ1-1, with a possible D match to TRBD1 (6 bases). The length of the CDR3 is 13 residues. Germline loops: CDR1 KGHSH, CDR2 LQKENI. V was clipped by 5 bases and J by 6 bases, with 13 bases between them. CDR3 sequence (DNA): TGTGCCAGCTCAACAAGGGGGTGGGCTGAAGCTTTCTTT. Protein product: CASSTRGWAEAFF.

The chain couples TRBV25-1 to TRBJ2-5; D gene ambiguous. The CDR3 has 13 amino acids. Trimming pared 3 bases from V and 1 base from J, leaving 6 bases between. Germline V gives CDR1 MGHDK, CDR2 SYGVNS. CDR3 loop: CASSEPTQETQYF. The CDR3 DNA sequence: TGTGCCAGCAGTGAGCCCACCCAAGAGACCCAGTACTTC.

This rearrangement joins TRBV29-1 to TRBJ1-1; unclear D gene. Trimming removed 1 base at V and 0 bases at J, with 6 bases between. CDR3 length equals 13 residues. Germline assignment: CDR1 SQVTM and CDR2 ANQGSEA. This chain's CDR3 is CSVEGRMNTEAFF. The DNA for the CDR3 is TGCAGCGTTGAAGGACGGATGAACACTGAAGCTTTCTTT.

This clone has just a few counts. The chain combines TRBV2 with TRBJ2-7; TRBD1 aligns across 10 bases. With V trimmed by 4 bases and J by 6 bases, 3 bases remained unmatched. The CDR3 length is 13 residues. Germline CDR1 reads SNHLY; CDR2 reads FYNNEI. CDR3 sequence reads: CASSGDRGAEQYF. CDR3 sequence (DNA): TGTGCCAGCAGTGGGGACAGGGGAGCCGAGCAGTACTTC.

The V gene is TRBV20-1, the J gene TRBJ2-5; D may be TRBD1 (6 bases). Germline loops: CDR1 DFQATT, CDR2 SNEGSKA (reference sequence). CDR3 length: 10 residues. Trimming took off 6 bases at V and 7 bases at J, with 9 bases between the two ends. The CDR3 region is CSALGATQYF. Written as DNA, the CDR3 is TGCAGTGCACTGGGGGCGACCCAGTACTTC.

The genes are TRBV14 and TRBJ1-2; D possibly corresponds to TRBD1 (6 bases). CDR1 SGHDN and CDR2 FVKESK come from the germline V gene. The CDR3 extends over 14 amino acids. V shed 4 bases and J shed 6 bases, with 15 bases lying between them. CDR3 in DNA: TGTGCCAGCAGCCCGAGATGGAAGGGGGATGGCTACACCTTC. Its translation is CASSPRWKGDGYTF.

The V call is TRBV6-5, the J call TRBJ1-2, with 7 bases aligning to TRBD1. Germline CDR1 reads MNHEY; CDR2 reads SVGAGI. Losses at the gene ends were 5 bases for V and 10 bases for J; bases not matched to a gene: 4. CDR3 length: 11 amino acids. DNA of the CDR3: TGTGCCAGCAGTGACAGGGTGGTCTACACCTTC. Translating it yields CASSDRVVYTF.

V is TRBV5-8 and J is TRBJ1-4; no clear D gene. Germline CDR1 reads SGHTS; CDR2 reads YDEGEE. V lost 0 bases and J 7 bases, leaving 19 bases between the germline ends. This CDR3 is 17 amino acids long. Here the CDR3 reads CASSLGAGGEIGEKLFF. CDR3 coding DNA: TGTGCCAGCAGCTTGGGGGCAGGCGGGGAGATCGGTGAAAAACTGTTTTTT.

This rearrangement joins TRBV28 to TRBJ1-2; D is unresolved. The CDR3 totals 13 residues. Germline CDR1 reads MDHEN; CDR2 reads SYDVKM. The V end lost 1 base, the J end lost 4 bases, and 7 bases lay between the germline ends. CDR3 DNA sequence: TGTGCCAGCAGTTTATTAGGGATCTATGGCTACACCTTC. This translates into CASSLLGIYGYTF.

This chain links TRBV28 with TRBJ1-5, with D hard to call. This CDR3 region has 14 residues. V was trimmed by 6 bases and J by 0 bases, leaving 9 bases between them. The germline V gene encodes CDR1 MDHEN and CDR2 SYDVKM. The CDR3 DNA is TGTGCCAGCAGCCCGGATTATAGCAATCAGCCCCAGCATTTT. Amino acid sequence: CASSPDYSNQPQHF. Variable domain in full (rest from reference TRBV28 and TRBJ1-5): DVKVTQSSRYLVKRTGEKVFLECVQDMDHENMFWYRQDPGLGLRLIYFSYDVKMKEKGDIPEGYSVSREKKERFSLILESASTNQTSMYLCASSPDYSNQPQHFGDGTRLSIL.

The chain couples TRBV9 to TRBJ2-1; D remains ambiguous. The CDR3 contains 15 residues. The ends were cut back, 0 bases at V and 1 base at J, with 8 bases in the middle. Germline lookup yields CDR1 SGDLS and CDR2 YYNGEE. CDR3 in DNA: TGTGCCAGCAGCGTAGGCGGCGGATCCTACAATGAGCAGTTCTTC. Translated: CASSVGGGSYNEQFF.

This clone was observed a few times. The chain has TRBV6-5 and TRBJ2-4; 7 bases line up with TRBD2. The CDR3 totals 14 residues. Germline V gene data show CDR1 as MNHEY and CDR2 as SVGAGI. J gave up 8 bases and V 2 bases, and 6 bases lay outside the gene matches. DNA for the CDR3: TGTGCCAGCAGTTACCGAGGTGCGGGGGACATTCAGTACTTC. This sequence encodes CASSYRGAGDIQYF.

The J gene is TRBJ2-7, the V gene TRBV10-3, with 7 nucleotides matching TRBD2. Losses at the gene ends were 4 bases for V and 2 bases for J; bases not matched to a gene: 5. This CDR3 is built from 14 residues. Germline CDR1 and CDR2: ENHRY and SYGVKD. The CDR3: CAISAGRVPYEQYF. The CDR3 DNA sequence: TGTGCCATCAGTGCGGGGAGGGTGCCCTACGAGCAGTACTTC.